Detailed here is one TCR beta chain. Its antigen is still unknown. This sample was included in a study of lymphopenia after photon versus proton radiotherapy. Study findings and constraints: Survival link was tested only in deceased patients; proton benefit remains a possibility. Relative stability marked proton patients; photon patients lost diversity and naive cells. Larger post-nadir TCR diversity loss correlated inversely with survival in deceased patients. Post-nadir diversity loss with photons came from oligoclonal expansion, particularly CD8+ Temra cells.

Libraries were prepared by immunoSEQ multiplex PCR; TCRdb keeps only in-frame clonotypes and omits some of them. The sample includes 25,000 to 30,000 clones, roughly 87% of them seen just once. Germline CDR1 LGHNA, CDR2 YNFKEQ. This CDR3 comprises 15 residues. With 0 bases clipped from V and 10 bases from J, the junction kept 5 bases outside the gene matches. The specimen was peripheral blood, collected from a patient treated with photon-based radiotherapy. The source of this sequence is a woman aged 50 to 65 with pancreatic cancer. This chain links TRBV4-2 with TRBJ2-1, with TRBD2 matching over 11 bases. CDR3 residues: CASSQETSGDREQFF. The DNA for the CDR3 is TGTGCCAGCAGCCAAGAGACTAGCGGGGATAGAGAGCAGTTCTTC.